These 31 T cell receptor beta chains were all obtained from the same sample, sequenced in a study of low-dose radiotherapy and immunotherapy resistance in tumors. TRAV- and TRBV-specific primers primed first-strand cDNA, covering alpha and beta chains. TCRs were put through roughly 20 PCR cycles of amplification with Phusion. A constant-region primer and the V-primer adapter served as the primer pair. TCRdb reprocessed the reads via MiXCR and lists one record per CDR3 protein. The sample carries 18,000 or so distinct CDR3 sequences, approximately 79% recorded once. These TCRs come from a human donor with advanced metastatic prostate, ovarian, gallbladder or colorectal cancer (not recorded which). This table probably holds off-target reads from a library built for another chain.

About this clonotype: The junction differs from germline at one of its ends, possibly a read error. As DNA, the CDR3 is TGTGCTAGCAGCTCCTCGGGACAGCTTCACACCGGGGAGCTGTTTTTT. This codes for CASSSSGQLHTGELFF. The rearrangement joins TRBV7-6 to TRBJ2-2; 7 bases align to TRBD1. CDR1 is SGHVS and CDR2 is FNYEAQ in the germline V gene. The CDR3 length is 16 residues.

The chain carries TRBV5-1 and TRBJ2-6; D is perhaps TRBD1 or TRBD2 (5 bases each). Germline lookup yields CDR1 SGHRS and CDR2 YFSETQ. The CDR3 runs to 14 residues. With 0 bases removed from V and 13 bases from J, the gap between germline ends came to 14 bases. DNA for the CDR3: TGCGCCAGCAGCTTGGGGGACGGCCACAATGTCCTGACTTTC. Translated, it gives CASSLGDGHNVLTF.

The V call is TRBV4-3, the J call TRBJ2-1; D possibly uses TRBD1 or TRBD2 (5 bases each). Germline V CDR1 and CDR2: LGHNA, YSLEER. CDR3 length: 14 residues. Trimming took off 6 bases at V and 9 bases at J, with 18 bases between the two ends. The CDR3 reads CASRRILRDGEQFF. In DNA, the CDR3 is TGCGCCAGCAGAAGGATCCTCCGGGACGGTGAGCAGTTCTTC.

CDR3 sequence (DNA): TGCAGTGCTAGTTCCGGCAGCTCCCACTATGGCTACACCTTC. Protein: CSASSGSSHYGYTF. The J gene is TRBJ1-2, the V gene TRBV20-1; the D is unclear. The V and J ends lost 3 bases and 3 bases respectively, with 14 bases between them. The CDR3 runs to 14 residues. Germline assignment: CDR1 DFQATT and CDR2 SNEGSKA (reference sequence).

The chain links TRBV5-4 to TRBJ2-3, with a weak D call TRBD2 (6 bases). The germline CDR1 and CDR2 sequences are SGHNT and YYREEE (reference sequence). CDR3 length: 14 residues. Trimming left V 4 bases short and J 5 bases short, with 14 bases between. The CDR3 loop reads CASSPGLHGDTQYF. CDR3 coding DNA: TGTGCCAGCAGCCCGGGACTCCACGGAGATACGCAGTATTTT.

In its sample, this clonotype was seen once. The chain employs TRBV10-3 and TRBJ2-7; TRBD2 matches 8 bases. The CDR3 has 14 residues. V shed 2 bases and J 5 bases; nucleotides not matched to a gene: 5. Germline V gives CDR1 ENHRY, CDR2 SYGVKD. Here the CDR3 DNA reads TGTGCCATCAGTGAGCGGGAGGGCCTCGACGAGCAGTACTTC. This translates into CAISEREGLDEQYF.

The CDR3 here is CASSLVSSYNEQFF. CDR3 nucleotide sequence: TGTGCCAGCAGCTTGGTTAGCTCCTACAATGAGCAGTTCTTC. The chain is built from TRBV5-6 and TRBJ2-1; D unclear. The CDR3 length is 14 residues. V was trimmed by 0 bases and J by 0 bases, leaving 4 bases between them. Germline V gene sequence: CDR1 SGHDT, CDR2 YYEEEE.

The rearrangement joins TRBV6-2 or TRBV6-3 to TRBJ2-1; 12 nucleotides agree with TRBD2. V gave up 6 bases and J gave up 1 base; unmatched junction bases: 1. The CDR3 totals 15 residues. Per the germline V gene, CDR1 is MNHEY and CDR2 is SVGEGT. The CDR3 here is CASRTSGGSYNEQFF. DNA of the CDR3: TGTGCCAGCAGGACTAGCGGGGGTTCCTACAATGAGCAGTTCTTC.

This clonotype was recorded a few times. V usage is TRBV12-3 or TRBV12-4 and J usage is TRBJ2-7, with TRBD2 matching over 11 bases. The CDR3 contains 18 residues. V lost 2 bases to trimming and J lost 7 bases; unmatched junction nucleotides: 16. CDR3 DNA sequence: TGTGCCAGCAGTTTAACAATCTCTCCTAGCGGGGGGACCTGGGAGCAGTACTTC. Residues: CASSLTISPSGGTWEQYF.

This clonotype was observed once. The chain uses TRBV5-8 and TRBJ1-1, with D hard to call. The CDR3 loop spans 12 amino acids. Germline lookup yields CDR1 SGHTS and CDR2 YDEGEE. V lost 1 base and J 6 bases, leaving 7 bases between the germline ends. As DNA, the CDR3 is TGTGCCAGCAGCTTGTATGGGCCTGAAGCTTTCTTT. Translated: CASSLYGPEAFF.

The gene calls are TRBV24-1 and TRBJ1-2; D perhaps matches TRBD1 (6 bases). V lost 4 bases, J lost 6 bases, and 11 bases lay in between. Per germline, CDR1 KGHDR and CDR2 SFDVKD. This CDR3 is 13 amino acids long. CDR3 sequence (DNA): TGTGCCACCAGTGAACAGAACAGGGATGGCTACACCTTC. It codes for CATSEQNRDGYTF.

This clonotype showed up just a few times. The chain uses TRBV18 and TRBJ2-1; D possibly corresponds to TRBD1 (6 bases). There are 13 residues in the CDR3. Trimming took off 2 bases at V and 6 bases at J, with 8 bases between the two ends. CDR1 is KGHSH, CDR2 LQKENI, per germline. The CDR3 here is CASSPGRGNEQFF. In DNA, the CDR3 is TGTGCCAGCTCACCAGGCAGGGGCAATGAGCAGTTCTTC.

J is TRBJ2-2 and V is TRBV7-2, with D perhaps matching TRBD1 or TRBD2 (5 bases each). V was pared by 1 base and J by 4 bases, with 13 bases between. Germline CDR1 SGHTA, CDR2 FQGNSA. This CDR3 is built from 16 residues. Here the CDR3 reads CASSLVGHGGTGELFF. The CDR3 nucleotides are TGTGCCAGCAGCTTAGTAGGACACGGAGGCACCGGGGAGCTGTTTTTT.

The chain is built from TRBV12-3 or TRBV12-4 and TRBJ2-7, with 7 positions matching TRBD1. The CDR3 extends over 13 amino acids. J was trimmed by 3 bases and V by 4 bases; bases with no gene match: 3. CDR3 region: CASSSDRDYEQYF. As DNA, the CDR3 is TGTGCCAGCAGTTCAGACAGGGACTACGAGCAGTACTTC.

The genes are TRBV2 and TRBJ2-5, with 7 bases identical to TRBD2. The CDR3 extends over 12 amino acids. Trimming cost V 8 bases and J 4 bases; bases outside gene matches: 4. The germline CDR1 and CDR2 sequences are SNHLY and FYNNEI. As DNA, the CDR3 is TGTGCCAGCGGCGGGGGAACAGAGACCCAGTACTTC. It translates to CASGGGTETQYF.

The chain carries TRBV29-1 and TRBJ2-7, with a tentative D call TRBD2 (6 bases). Per the germline V gene, CDR1 is SQVTM and CDR2 is ANQGSEA. CDR3 length: 11 residues. V lost 6 bases and J 2 bases, leaving 8 bases between the germline ends. The CDR3 region has the DNA TGCAGCGTCAGCGGGCCCTACGAGCAGTACTTC. As protein: CSVSGPYEQYF.

The chain joins TRBV6-5 to TRBJ2-5; D perhaps matches TRBD2 (6 bases). The CDR3 sequence is 17 residues long. Germline V gives CDR1 MNHEY, CDR2 SVGAGI. V was trimmed by 0 bases and J by 4 bases, leaving 18 bases between them. CDR3 protein: CASSYSAGPPGRETQYF. In DNA, the CDR3 is TGTGCCAGCAGTTACTCGGCGGGACCCCCGGGGCGAGAGACCCAGTACTTC.

The V call is TRBV6-1, the J call TRBJ2-1; 9 bases agree with TRBD1. The V gene end was trimmed by 5 bases and the J gene end by 4 bases; junction bases not matched to a gene: 9. CDR1 MNHNS and CDR2 SASEGT come from the germline V gene. The CDR3 runs 16 residues. CDR3 amino acids: CASSYQVGQGYNEQFF. CDR3 in DNA: TGTGCCAGCAGTTACCAGGTGGGACAGGGATACAATGAGCAGTTCTTC.

V usage is TRBV7-2 and J usage is TRBJ1-2; 8 bases are a match to TRBD1. The CDR3 length is 13 residues. Germline assignment: CDR1 SGHTA and CDR2 FQGNSA. V lost 5 bases, J lost 4 bases, and 3 bases stayed unmatched. The CDR3 DNA is TGTGCCAGCAGCGCGGACAGGGTCTATGGCTACACCTTC. Encoded protein: CASSADRVYGYTF.

The chain recombines TRBV19 with TRBJ1-3; possible D gene TRBD1, 5 bases. The germline gives CDR1 LNHDA, CDR2 SQIVND (reference sequence). V gave up 6 bases and J gave up 2 bases, with 14 bases separating them. This CDR3 has 15 amino acids. CDR3 sequence reads: CASSPQGGTGNTIYF. The DNA for the CDR3 is TGTGCCAGTAGCCCCCAGGGAGGGACTGGAAACACCATATATTTT.

DNA of the CDR3: TGTGCCAGCAGTTCCACTAGCGTGGGTGAGCAGTTCTTC. This codes for CASSSTSVGEQFF. This chain connects TRBV12-3 or TRBV12-4 to TRBJ2-1; 7 nucleotides agree with TRBD2. The CDR3 runs to 13 residues. The V and J ends lost 4 bases and 9 bases, in that order; junction bases with no gene match: 6.

In its sample, this clonotype was seen once. CDR3 nucleotides: TGTGCCAGCAGTGAAGCGCTTCTAGCAGGCTCCTACAATGAGCAGTTCTTC. It encodes CASSEALLAGSYNEQFF. The chain links TRBV6-1 to TRBJ2-1; perhaps TRBD2 as D (5 bases). Trimming took 0 bases from V and 0 from J, leaving 12 bases between them. Germline V lookup: CDR1 MNHNS, CDR2 SASEGT. This CDR3 region has 17 residues.

The chain has TRBV6-2 or TRBV6-3 and TRBJ2-2; D is ambiguous. Germline V gene data show CDR1 as MNHEY and CDR2 as SVGEGT. The CDR3 sequence is 14 residues long. V was cut by 7 bases and J by 5 bases, with 14 bases left in between. The CDR3 DNA is TGTGCCAGCAAACCCAGGAAGACGACCGGGGAGCTGTTTTTT. The encoded protein is CASKPRKTTGELFF.

V is TRBV20-1 and J is TRBJ1-4, with TRBD1 identical over 8 bases. The germline V gene has CDR1 DFQATT and CDR2 SNEGSKA (reference sequence). Trimming removed 6 bases from V and 7 bases from J; junction bases left unmatched: 4. The CDR3 is 12 residues long. The CDR3 DNA reads TGCAGTGCGCAGGGGGCGGGTGAAAAACTGTTTTTT. It codes for CSAQGAGEKLFF.

This clonotype occurred once. The chain recombines TRBV20-1 with TRBJ2-1, with D possibly matching TRBD2 (5 bases). Germline CDR1 DFQATT, CDR2 SNEGSKA (reference sequence). This CDR3 is built from 15 residues. V was pared by 5 bases and J by 0 bases, with 14 bases between. This CDR3 is CSAQLRASSYNEQFF. The CDR3 bases are TGCAGTGCTCAGTTGAGGGCCAGCTCCTACAATGAGCAGTTCTTC.

Only a few counts were recorded for this clonotype. V is TRBV5-1 and J is TRBJ2-1; 8 bases are a match to TRBD2. CDR3 size: 14 residues. Germline V gene sequence: CDR1 SGHRS, CDR2 YFSETQ. V gave up 3 bases and J gave up 6 bases; unmatched junction bases: 5. In DNA, the CDR3 is TGCGCCAGCAGCTCGGGACTAGGGTCCAATGAGCAGTTCTTC. Amino acid sequence: CASSSGLGSNEQFF.

The gene calls are TRBV14 and TRBJ2-1; D is undetermined. The CDR3 extends over 13 amino acids. Germline V lookup: CDR1 SGHDN, CDR2 FVKESK. Deletions cut 5 bases from V and 9 bases from J, with 14 bases between. The CDR3, as DNA: TGTGCCAGCAGCGTTCGACTGTACGGTGAGCAGTTCTTC. Residues: CASSVRLYGEQFF. The whole variable domain, remainder taken from reference TRBV14 and TRBJ2-1, is EAGVTQFPSHSVIEKGQTVTLRCDPISGHDNLYWYRRVMGKEIKFLLHFVKESKQDESGMPNNRFLAERTGGTYSTLKVQPAELEDSGVYFCASSVRLYGEQFFGPGTRLTVL.

The DNA for the CDR3 is TGCAGTGCTAAGGAAGCCTGGCGGGGGGGCAGGGATACGCAGTATTTT. Protein: CSAKEAWRGGRDTQYF. The chain joins TRBV20-1 to TRBJ2-3, with 9 positions matching TRBD2. Trimming at V came to 4 bases and at J to 6 bases, leaving 14 bases not matched to a gene. The CDR3 extends over 16 amino acids. Germline V gene lookup returns CDR1 DFQATT and CDR2 SNEGSKA (reference sequence).

The chain has TRBV10-3 and TRBJ2-1, with D possibly being TRBD1 (6 bases). Trimming pared 11 bases from V and 8 bases from J, leaving 13 bases between. The CDR3 spans 11 residues. Per the germline V gene, CDR1 is ENHRY and CDR2 is SYGVKD. Here the CDR3 reads CACRGNDEQFF. The CDR3, as DNA: TGTGCCTGCAGGGGTAATGATGAGCAGTTCTTC.

This chain uses TRBV29-1 with TRBJ1-5; D unclear. Germline-derived CDR1 and CDR2 are SQVTM and ANQGSEA. CDR3 length equals 12 residues. V was trimmed by 6 bases and J by 4 bases, leaving 10 bases between them. The CDR3 nucleotides read TGCAGCGTGTTGGACGGGAATCAGCCCCAGCATTTT. Translated, it gives CSVLDGNQPQHF.

The rearrangement uses TRBV28 and TRBJ1-2; weak D call: TRBD1 (6 bases). Trimming took 6 bases from V and 0 from J, leaving 8 bases between them. Germline V gene data show CDR1 as MDHEN and CDR2 as SYDVKM. CDR3 length: 13 residues. The CDR3 loop reads CASRTGSNYGYTF. The DNA of the CDR3 is TGTGCCAGCAGGACAGGCTCTAACTATGGCTACACCTTC.